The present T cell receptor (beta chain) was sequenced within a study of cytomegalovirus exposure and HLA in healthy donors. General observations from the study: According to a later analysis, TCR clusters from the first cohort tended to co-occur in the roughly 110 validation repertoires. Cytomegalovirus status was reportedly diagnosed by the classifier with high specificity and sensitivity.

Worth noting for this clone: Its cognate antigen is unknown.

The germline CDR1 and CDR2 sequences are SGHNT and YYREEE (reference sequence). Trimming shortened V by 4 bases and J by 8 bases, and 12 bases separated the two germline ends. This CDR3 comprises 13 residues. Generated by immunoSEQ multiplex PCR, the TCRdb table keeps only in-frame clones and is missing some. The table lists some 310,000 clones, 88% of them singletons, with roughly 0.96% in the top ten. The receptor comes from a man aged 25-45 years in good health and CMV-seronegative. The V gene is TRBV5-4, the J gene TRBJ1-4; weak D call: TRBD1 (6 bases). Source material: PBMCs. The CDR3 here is CASSPGQTEKLFF. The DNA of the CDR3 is TGTGCCAGCAGCCCAGGACAGACCGAAAAACTGTTTTTT. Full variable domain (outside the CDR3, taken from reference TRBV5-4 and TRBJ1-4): ETGVTQSPTHLIKTRGQQVTLRCSSQSGHNTVSWYQQALGQGPQFIFQYYREEENGRGNFPPRFSGLQFPNYSSELNVNALELDDSALYLCASSPGQTEKLFFGSGTQLSVL.